The 25 T cell receptor beta chains below all came from one sample that was sequenced in a study of T cell repertoires in cytomegalovirus infection. For these TCRs, the target antigens are not known. TCRdb re-called the reads through MiXCR, storing one row per CDR3 protein. The sample holds about 280,000 distinct CDR3 sequences, about 20% seen once. The material was cultured PBMCs, obtained from culture after CMV antigen stimulation. Every receptor here comes from a human donor in good health (CMV status not recorded). Some clones in this sample may be carry-over from other donors' samples.

This clonotype has a count of ten or more. V usage is TRBV7-2 and J usage is TRBJ2-7; D may be TRBD1 (6 bases). V was cut by 1 base and J by 2 bases, with 9 bases left in between. The germline V gene has CDR1 SGHTA and CDR2 FQGNSA. The CDR3 contains 14 residues. CDR3 nucleotide sequence: TGTGCCAGCAGCTTAGGACAGGCCACCTACGAGCAGTACTTC. The encoded protein is CASSLGQATYEQYF.

J is TRBJ2-7 and V is TRBV6-1; TRBD1 matches 10 bases. The germline V gene has CDR1 MNHNS and CDR2 SASEGT. J lost 3 bases, V lost 6 bases, and 5 bases had no gene match. CDR3 size: 14 residues. CDR3: CASRGGQGNYEQYF. DNA for the CDR3: TGTGCCAGCAGAGGGGGACAGGGGAACTACGAGCAGTACTTC.

About this clonotype itself: The CDR3 carries no conserved terminal phenylalanine or tryptophan, so it likely arises from a read error. The chain uses TRBV5-4 and TRBJ1-1, with D hard to call. The germline V gene encodes CDR1 SGHNT and CDR2 YYREEE (reference sequence). The CDR3 covers 16 residues. The CDR3 DNA sequence: TGTGCCAGCAGCTATGGGAGTGACGCCGGAAGCACTGACGCTTTCCTT. This codes for CASSYGSDAGSTDAFL.

The sample holds a few counts of this clonotype. The CDR3 here is CASSPLGREGPYEQFF. The CDR3, as DNA: TGTGCCAGCAGCCCTTTGGGGCGGGAGGGCCCATATGAGCAGTTCTTC. The chain joins TRBV6-5 to TRBJ2-1, with 9 bases fitting TRBD2. J gave up 8 bases and V 6 bases, and 14 bases lay outside the gene matches. CDR3 length equals 16 residues. The germline V gene encodes CDR1 MNHEY and CDR2 SVGAGI.

The chain couples TRBV30 to TRBJ2-2; D unclear. Germline loops: CDR1 GTSNPN, CDR2 SVGIG (reference sequence). V was trimmed by 0 bases and J by 3 bases, leaving 8 bases between them. The CDR3 is 14 amino acids. The CDR3 loop is CAWSVGFDTGELFF. The CDR3 bases are TGTGCCTGGAGTGTTGGGTTTGACACCGGGGAGCTGTTTTTT.

The gene calls are TRBV7-6 and TRBJ2-5, with D possibly TRBD2 on 5 matching bases. The CDR3 covers 14 residues. Per germline, CDR1 SGHVS and CDR2 FNYEAQ. V was pared by 5 bases and J by 4 bases, with 14 bases between. The CDR3 spells CASSNHPGRETQYF. CDR3 DNA sequence: TGTGCCAGCAGCAACCACCCGGGGAGAGAGACCCAGTACTTC.

A few counts support this clonotype. The chain carries TRBV19 and TRBJ2-2, with TRBD1 matching over 9 bases. The CDR3 sequence is 15 residues long. V lost 6 bases and J lost 1; bases outside the gene matches: 3. The germline CDR1 and CDR2 sequences are LNHDA and SQIVND (reference sequence). CDR3 nucleotides: TGTGCCAGTAGGACAGGGGGAGGGAACACCGGGGAGCTGTTTTTT. Translating it yields CASRTGGGNTGELFF.

This chain uses TRBV7-3 with TRBJ2-3, with 7 positions matching TRBD2. CDR1 and CDR2 from the germline V gene are SGHTA and FQGTGA. The junction had 16 bases not matched to a gene; V was cut back by 4 bases and J by 0 bases. The CDR3 is 19 amino acids. The CDR3 sequence is CASSSIPLRLAVSTDTQYF. The CDR3 coding sequence is TGTGCCAGCAGCTCCATCCCGCTTCGGCTAGCGGTTAGCACAGATACGCAGTATTTT.

The table lists this clonotype with a few counts. V usage is TRBV28 and J usage is TRBJ1-6; D unresolved. The CDR3 totals 12 residues. The germline V gene has CDR1 MDHEN and CDR2 SYDVKM. Trimming shortened V by 3 bases and J by 7 bases, and 4 bases separated the two germline ends. The CDR3 DNA follows: TGTGCCAGCAGTTTCCGAAATTCACCCCTCCACTTT. Protein sequence: CASSFRNSPLHF.

In DNA, the CDR3 is TGCAGTGCTAGAGTGACATCTCCAGAGACCCAGTACTTC. This codes for CSARVTSPETQYF. The J gene is TRBJ2-5, the V gene TRBV20-1; D ambiguous. The V end was cut by 1 base, the J end by 4 bases, with 10 bases between. Germline-derived CDR1 and CDR2 are DFQATT and SNEGSKA (reference sequence). This CDR3 is built from 13 residues.

The sample holds many counts of this clonotype. The J gene is TRBJ2-7, the V gene TRBV20-1; 14 bases are shared with TRBD2. V dropped 3 bases and J dropped 0; count of bases not matched to a gene: 4. CDR3 length: 16 amino acids. Germline V lookup: CDR1 DFQATT, CDR2 SNEGSKA (reference sequence). CDR3 sequence (DNA): TGCAGTGCTAGTGGACTAGCGGGAGGCCCCTCCTACGAGCAGTACTTC. It specifies CSASGLAGGPSYEQYF.

This clonotype appeared a few times. This chain uses TRBV5-5 with TRBJ1-2; TRBD1 might be the D (6 bases). Trimming removed 3 bases at V and 2 bases at J, with 14 bases between. CDR3 size: 15 residues. The germline V gene encodes CDR1 SGHKS and CDR2 YYEKEE (reference sequence). The CDR3 bases are TGTGCCAGCAGCTACGGTGGAAGGGGGAACTATGGCTACACCTTC. Translating it yields CASSYGGRGNYGYTF.

This chain links TRBV20-1 with TRBJ2-1; 8 nucleotides match TRBD2. Trimming at V came to 3 bases and at J to 1 base, leaving 11 bases not matched to a gene. The V gene's germline CDR1 is DFQATT and CDR2 SNEGSKA (reference sequence). This CDR3 has 17 amino acids. CDR3 sequence: CSASVITSGQSYNEQFF. DNA of the CDR3: TGCAGTGCTAGCGTCATTACTAGCGGCCAATCCTACAATGAGCAGTTCTTC.

This clonotype was counted once. This chain uses TRBV6-2 or TRBV6-3 with TRBJ2-7; the D gene is possibly TRBD1 (6 bases). V was clipped by 2 bases and J by 4 bases, with 15 bases between them. The CDR3 is made up of 15 amino acids. The germline CDR1 and CDR2 sequences are MNHEY and SVGEGT. Here the CDR3 DNA reads TGTGCCAGCAGTTACCACCCCCGGGACACGTACGAGCAGTACGTC. It codes for CASSYHPRDTYEQYV.

This clonotype was detected ten times or more. The chain recombines TRBV7-3 with TRBJ1-5; TRBD1 is a possible D gene (6 bases). CDR1 and CDR2 from the germline V gene are SGHTA and FQGTGA. The germline V and J ends were trimmed by 0 bases and 4 bases, with 10 bases remaining between them. The length of the CDR3 is 15 residues. This CDR3 is CASSLTGARNQPQHF. The DNA for the CDR3 is TGTGCCAGCAGCTTAACGGGGGCAAGAAATCAGCCCCAGCATTTT. The full variable domain, completed using reference TRBV7-3 and TRBJ1-5, is GAGVSQTPSNKVTEKGKYVELRCDPISGHTALYWYRQSLGQGPEFLIYFQGTGAADDSGLPNDRFFAVRPEGSVSTLKIQRTERGDSAVYLCASSLTGARNQPQHFGDGTRLSIL.

The chain couples TRBV12-3 or TRBV12-4 to TRBJ1-2; 8 positions agree with TRBD1. J gave up 5 bases and V 5 bases, and 7 bases lay outside the gene matches. The CDR3 spans 14 residues. In nucleotides, the CDR3 is TGTGCCAGCAGTCGAGACAGGGGCCTTTATGGCTACACCTTC. Amino acid sequence: CASSRDRGLYGYTF.

This clonotype was detected ten times or more. The chain has TRBV28 and TRBJ1-1; weak D call: TRBD1 (6 bases). The CDR3 sequence is 16 residues long. Trimming stripped 5 bases from V and 1 base from J, with 17 bases between. Per the germline V gene, CDR1 is MDHEN and CDR2 is SYDVKM. The CDR3 protein is CASSPPGGGRNTEAFF. The CDR3 DNA is TGTGCCAGCAGTCCTCCGGGAGGGGGGAGGAACACTGAAGCTTTCTTT.

CDR3 sequence reads: CASSRPGQGPQETQYF. For the CDR3, the DNA is TGTGCCAGCAGCCGACCGGGACAGGGCCCACAAGAGACCCAGTACTTC. This sequence joins TRBV2 and TRBJ2-5, with 9 bases fitting TRBD1. V dropped 6 bases and J dropped 2; count of bases not matched to a gene: 10. The CDR3 runs to 16 residues. Germline-derived CDR1 and CDR2 are SNHLY and FYNNEI.

This clonotype was found a few times. The V call is TRBV27, the J call TRBJ2-2, with 12 bases identical to TRBD2. This CDR3 has 16 amino acids. CDR1 and CDR2 (germline): MNHEY, SMNVEV (reference sequence). The V segment lost 1 base and the J segment 6 bases; nucleotides outside the gene matches: 3. The CDR3 region is CASSLFLAGGSGELFF. The CDR3 DNA reads TGTGCCAGCAGTTTATTTCTAGCGGGAGGGTCCGGGGAGCTGTTTTTT.

This clonotype has just a few counts. The chain carries TRBV7-8 and TRBJ1-4, with D possibly being TRBD1 (6 bases). Germline V lookup: CDR1 SGHVS, CDR2 FQNEAQ. V lost 5 bases to trimming and J lost 1 base, with 14 bases between them. The CDR3 extends over 16 amino acids. The CDR3 spells CASSARRGGTNEKLFF. The CDR3 bases are TGTGCCAGCAGCGCTCGGCGAGGGGGAACTAATGAAAAACTGTTTTTT.

This clonotype appeared many times. The chain has TRBV7-2 and TRBJ2-5; D unresolved. CDR3 length: 15 amino acids. The germline gives CDR1 SGHTA, CDR2 FQGNSA. The V gene lost 1 base and the J gene lost 6 bases, with 15 bases spanning the gap. CDR3: CASSLGVGEGKTQYF. The DNA for the CDR3 is TGTGCCAGCAGCTTAGGGGTTGGGGAAGGGAAGACCCAGTACTTC.

This clonotype was detected only a few times. The genes are TRBV4-3 and TRBJ1-1; D not resolved. The CDR3 sequence is 16 residues long. V was shortened by 0 bases and J by 3 bases, with 14 bases between the two germline ends. Germline lookup yields CDR1 LGHNA and CDR2 YSLEER. In nucleotides, the CDR3 is TGCGCCAGCAGCCAAGATCCAGGAGGAAAGGACACTGAAGCTTTCTTT. Translation gives CASSQDPGGKDTEAFF.

The table lists this clonotype with many counts. The chain employs TRBV29-1 and TRBJ2-1, with unresolved D. Trimming removed 0 bases at V and 4 bases at J, with 1 base between. The CDR3 runs 11 residues. From germline, CDR1 is SQVTM and CDR2 ANQGSEA. The CDR3 loop is CSVEEYNEQFF. In DNA form, the CDR3 reads TGCAGCGTTGAAGAGTACAATGAGCAGTTCTTC.

The chain joins TRBV5-4 to TRBJ1-4, with a weak D call TRBD1 (5 bases). The CDR3 covers 16 residues. CDR1 and CDR2 from the germline V gene are SGHNT and YYREEE (reference sequence). Trimming pared 0 bases from V and 5 bases from J, leaving 14 bases between. In DNA, the CDR3 is TGTGCCAGCAGCTTGGCTTTCGGGACCGGGAATGAAAAACTGTTTTTT. Encoded protein: CASSLAFGTGNEKLFF.

This clonotype was seen a few times. The chain is built from TRBV4-3 and TRBJ1-4; possibly TRBD1 for D (5 bases). V lost 4 bases, J lost 8 bases, and 11 bases lay in between. Germline CDR1 and CDR2: LGHNA and YSLEER. The CDR3 loop spans 13 amino acids. CDR3 DNA sequence: TGCGCCAGCAGCCTTGGAAAGGGGGAAAAACTGTTTTTT. It encodes CASSLGKGEKLFF.